This entry features one TCR beta chain sequence. Its specificity is not known. The data were obtained in a study of T cell responses to AZD1222 COVID-19 vaccine. Assay: immunoSEQ multiplex PCR; the TCRdb copy retains only in-frame clones and omits some. This table holds around 100,000 clones, nearly 90% found once. Germline CDR1 is SGHRS and CDR2 is YFSETQ. V was trimmed by 1 base and J by 3 bases, leaving 2 bases between them. The CDR3 is made up of 11 amino acids. General study points: Donors, mostly white British, included more females; clonal diversity was possibly underestimated. Recipients of AZD1222 seropositive at baseline numbered only 5 to 7.

V usage is TRBV5-1 and J usage is TRBJ2-7, with D uncertain. This specimen consisted of peripheral blood, obtained on day 0 of AZD1222 vaccination. The TCR was taken from an adult in good health. As DNA, the CDR3 is TGCGCCAGCAGCTTGCACTACGAGCAGTACTTC. Translating gives CASSLHYEQYF.